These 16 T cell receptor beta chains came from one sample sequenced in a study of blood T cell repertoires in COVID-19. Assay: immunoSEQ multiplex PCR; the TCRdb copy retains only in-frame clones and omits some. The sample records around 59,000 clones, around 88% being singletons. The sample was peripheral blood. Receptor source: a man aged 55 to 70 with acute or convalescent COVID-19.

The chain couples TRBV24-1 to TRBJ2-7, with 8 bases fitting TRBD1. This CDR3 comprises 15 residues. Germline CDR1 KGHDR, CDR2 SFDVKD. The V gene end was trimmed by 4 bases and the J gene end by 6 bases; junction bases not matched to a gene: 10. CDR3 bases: TGTGCCACCAGTGACCCAAGGACAGGGCAAGTCGAGCAGTACTTC. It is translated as CATSDPRTGQVEQYF.

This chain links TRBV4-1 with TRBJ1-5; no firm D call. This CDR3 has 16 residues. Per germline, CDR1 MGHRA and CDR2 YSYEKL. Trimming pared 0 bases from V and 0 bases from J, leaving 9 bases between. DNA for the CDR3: TGCGCCAGCAGCCAAGATAACAGATTTAGCAATCAGCCCCAGCATTTT. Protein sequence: CASSQDNRFSNQPQHF.

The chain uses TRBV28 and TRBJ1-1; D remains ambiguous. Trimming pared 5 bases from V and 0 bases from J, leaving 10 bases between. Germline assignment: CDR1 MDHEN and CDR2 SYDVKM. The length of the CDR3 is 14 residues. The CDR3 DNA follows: TGTGCCAGCAGTCACGGGATTTTGAACACTGAAGCTTTCTTT. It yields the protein CASSHGILNTEAFF.

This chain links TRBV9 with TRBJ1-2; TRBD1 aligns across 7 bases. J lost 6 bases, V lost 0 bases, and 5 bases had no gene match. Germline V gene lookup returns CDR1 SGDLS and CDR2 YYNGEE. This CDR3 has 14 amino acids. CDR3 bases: TGTGCCAGCAGCGTAGTTGGGACAGAAGATGGCTACACCTTC. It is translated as CASSVVGTEDGYTF.

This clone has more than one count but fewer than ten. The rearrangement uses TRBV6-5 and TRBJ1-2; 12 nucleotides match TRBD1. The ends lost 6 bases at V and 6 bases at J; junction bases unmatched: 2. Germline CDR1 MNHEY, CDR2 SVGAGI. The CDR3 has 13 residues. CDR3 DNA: TGTGCCAGCAGCTGGGACAGGGGGCATGGCTACACCTTC. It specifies CASSWDRGHGYTF.

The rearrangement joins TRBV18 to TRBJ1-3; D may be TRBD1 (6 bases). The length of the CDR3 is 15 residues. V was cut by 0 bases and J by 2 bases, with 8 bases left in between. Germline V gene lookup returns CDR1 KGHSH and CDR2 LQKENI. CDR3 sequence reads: CASSPPQGTGNTIYF. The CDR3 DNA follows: TGTGCCAGCTCACCACCGCAGGGGACTGGAAACACCATATATTTT. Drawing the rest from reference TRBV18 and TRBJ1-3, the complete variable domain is NAGVMQNPRHLVRRRGQEARLRCSPMKGHSHVYWYRQLPEEGLKFMVYLQKENIIDESGMPKERFSAEFPKEGPSILRIQQVVRGDSAAYFCASSPPQGTGNTIYFGEGSWLTVV.

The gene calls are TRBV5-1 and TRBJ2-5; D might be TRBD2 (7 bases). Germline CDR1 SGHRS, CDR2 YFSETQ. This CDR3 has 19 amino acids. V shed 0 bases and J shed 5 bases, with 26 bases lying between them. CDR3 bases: TGCGCCAGCAGCTTGGCCGGGACTACCATGACCTGGGGGCGCGAGACCCAGTACTTC. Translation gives CASSLAGTTMTWGRETQYF.

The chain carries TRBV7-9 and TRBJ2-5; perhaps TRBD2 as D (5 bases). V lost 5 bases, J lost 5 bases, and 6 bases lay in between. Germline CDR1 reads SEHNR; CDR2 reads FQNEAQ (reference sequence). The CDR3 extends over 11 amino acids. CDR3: CASSRGETQYF. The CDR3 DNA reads TGTGCCAGCAGCCGAGGGGAGACCCAGTACTTC.

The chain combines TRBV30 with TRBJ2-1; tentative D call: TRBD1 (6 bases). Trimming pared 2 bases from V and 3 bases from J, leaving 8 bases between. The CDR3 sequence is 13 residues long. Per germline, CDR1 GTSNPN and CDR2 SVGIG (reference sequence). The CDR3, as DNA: TGTGCCTGGAGTTTAGGGGGCTACAATGAGCAGTTCTTC. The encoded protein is CAWSLGGYNEQFF. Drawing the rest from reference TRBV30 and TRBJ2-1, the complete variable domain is SQTIHQWPATLVQPVGSPLSLECTVEGTSNPNLYWYRQAAGRGLQLLFYSVGIGQISSEVPQNLSASRPQDRQFILSSKKLLLSDSGFYLCAWSLGGYNEQFFGPGTRLTVL.

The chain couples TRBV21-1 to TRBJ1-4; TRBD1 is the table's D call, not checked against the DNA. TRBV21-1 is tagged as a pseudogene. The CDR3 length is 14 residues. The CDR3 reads CASSKDAGFGKLFF. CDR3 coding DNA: TGTGCCAGCAGCAAAGACGCAGGATTTGGAAAACTGTTTTTT.

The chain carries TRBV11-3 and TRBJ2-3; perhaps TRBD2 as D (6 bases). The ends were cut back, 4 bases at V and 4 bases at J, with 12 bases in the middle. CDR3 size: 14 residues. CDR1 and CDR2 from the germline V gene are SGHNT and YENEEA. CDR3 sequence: CASSSGGEPDTQYF. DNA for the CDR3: TGTGCCAGCAGCTCAGGAGGGGAGCCAGATACGCAGTATTTT.

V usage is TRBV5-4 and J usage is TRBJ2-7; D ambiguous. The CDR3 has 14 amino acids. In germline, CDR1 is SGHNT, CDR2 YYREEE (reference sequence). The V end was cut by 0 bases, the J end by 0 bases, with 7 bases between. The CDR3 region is CASSLDSSSYEQYF. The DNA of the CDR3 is TGTGCCAGCAGCTTGGATTCGAGCTCCTACGAGCAGTACTTC.

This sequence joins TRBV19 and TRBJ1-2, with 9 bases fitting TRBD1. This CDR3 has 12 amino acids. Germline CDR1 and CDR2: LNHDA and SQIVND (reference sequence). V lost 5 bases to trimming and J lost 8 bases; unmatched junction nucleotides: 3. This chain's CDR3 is CASSWDRVGYTF. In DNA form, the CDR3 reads TGTGCCAGTAGTTGGGACAGGGTCGGCTACACCTTC. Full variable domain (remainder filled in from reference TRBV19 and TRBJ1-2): DGGITQSPKYLFRKEGQNVTLSCEQNLNHDAMYWYRQDPGQGLRLIYYSQIVNDFQKGDIAEGYSVSREKKESFPLTVTSAQKNPTAFYLCASSWDRVGYTFGSGTRLTVV.

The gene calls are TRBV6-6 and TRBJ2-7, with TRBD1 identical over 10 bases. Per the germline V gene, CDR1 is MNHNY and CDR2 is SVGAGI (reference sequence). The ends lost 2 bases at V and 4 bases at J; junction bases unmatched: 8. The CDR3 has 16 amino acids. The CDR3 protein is CASSYLEGQGRYEQYF. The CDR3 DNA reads TGTGCCAGCAGTTACCTCGAGGGACAGGGGCGGTACGAGCAGTACTTC.

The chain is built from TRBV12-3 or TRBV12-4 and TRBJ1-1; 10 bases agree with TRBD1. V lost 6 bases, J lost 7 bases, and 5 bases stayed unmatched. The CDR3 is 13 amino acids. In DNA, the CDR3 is TGTGCCAGCAGGACTGACAGGGGGCTTGAAGCTTTCTTT. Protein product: CASRTDRGLEAFF.

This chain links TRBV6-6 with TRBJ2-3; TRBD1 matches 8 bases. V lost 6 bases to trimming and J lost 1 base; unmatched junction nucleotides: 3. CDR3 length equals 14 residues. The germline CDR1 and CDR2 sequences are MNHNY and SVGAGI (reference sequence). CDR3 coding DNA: TGTGCCAGCAGAAAGACAGGGGGCACAGATACGCAGTATTTT. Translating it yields CASRKTGGTDTQYF.